Listed below are T cell receptor beta chains from one sample, sequenced in a study of cytomegalovirus exposure and HLA in healthy donors. The protocol was immunoSEQ multiplex PCR, while the TCRdb copy is restricted to in-frame clones and leaves out a portion. The profile shows 75,000 to 95,000 clones, 84% of them singletons. Sequenced input: PBMCs. These receptors originate from a woman between 18 and 29 years old in good health and CMV-seropositive. Both conserved end residues are part of each CDR3. The order of the fields is J gene, clone size, D gene, V gene, CDR3 DNA, CDR3 protein. A D gene is named only where the DNA matches it firmly. The size field is filled for only some rows; it gives once, few, many or a size class.

TRBJ2-5	-	TRBD2	TRBV5-1	TGCGCCAGCAGCTTGATGTCTAGCGGGGGACAAGAGACCCAGTACTTC	CASSLMSSGGQETQYF
TRBJ2-3	once	TRBD1	TRBV18	TGTGCCAGAGCACCGGGACAGGGGGCGCGCGGCACAGATATGCAGTATTTT	CARAPGQGARGTDMQYF
TRBJ2-1	-	-	TRBV13	TGTGCCAGCAGCCTCCACAAAGAGCAGTTCTTC	CASSLHKEQFF
TRBJ2-1	once	-	TRBV7-9	TGTGCCACGACCTCGGTGGAGGCCCTTGAGTACTACAATGAGCAGTTCTTC	CATTSVEALEYYNEQFF
TRBJ2-3	few	-	TRBV19	TGTGCCACAACGGACCGGGACACGGACACAGATACGCAGTATTTT	CATTDRDTDTDTQYF
TRBJ2-1	once	TRBD2	TRBV4-1	TGCGCCAGCAGCCAAGGACTAGCCCTAAGAGGGGAGCAGTTCTTC	CASSQGLALRGEQFF
TRBJ1-5	-	-	TRBV19	TGTGCCAGTAAAGTGGGAGGTTGGGGTGGCAATCAGCCCCAGCATTTT	CASKVGGWGGNQPQHF
TRBJ2-1	-	TRBD2	TRBV5-6	TGTGCCAGCAGCTTAGGACTAGGTGACTACAATGAGCAGTTCTTC	CASSLGLGDYNEQFF
TRBJ2-5	-	TRBD2	TRBV5-1	TGCGCCAGCAGCTTGAGGGAGTACCGGACTAGCGGGGGGGAAGAGACCCAGTACTTC	CASSLREYRTSGGEETQYF
TRBJ2-7	-	TRBD2	TRBV6-4	TGTGCCAGCACTAGCGGGGGGATTACCTCCTACGAGCAGTACTTC	CASTSGGITSYEQYF
TRBJ2-4	-	TRBD2	TRBV5-1	TGCGCCAGCAGCCCAGGACTAGCGGGAGAGGGCGGAAACATTCAGTACTTC	CASSPGLAGEGGNIQYF
TRBJ1-1	-	TRBD1	TRBV7-9	TGTGCCAGCAGCTCCGGACAGGGGGCGCGAACTGAAGCTTTCTTT	CASSSGQGARTEAFF
TRBJ2-1	-	TRBD1	TRBV5-6	TGTGCCAGCAGCCGGGACCAGGGGGTTTACAATGAGCAGTTCTTC	CASSRDQGVYNEQFF
TRBJ1-1	-	-	TRBV5-1	TGCGCCAGCAGCTTGGGAGGTGGGTACACTGAAGCTTTCTTT	CASSLGGGYTEAFF
TRBJ2-5	few	TRBD2	TRBV4-2	TGTGCCAGCAGCCCGGGGACTAGCGGGGGGGCTTGGGAGACCCAGTACTTC	CASSPGTSGGAWETQYF
TRBJ1-6	-	-	TRBV2	TGTGCCAGCAGTGAATTTCGGACAGATAATTCACCCCTCCACTTT	CASSEFRTDNSPLHF
TRBJ2-2	once	TRBD1	TRBV9	TGTGCCAGCAGCGTAACAGGGGGCACCGGGGAGCTGTTTTTT	CASSVTGGTGELFF
TRBJ1-4	-	TRBD1	TRBV15	TGTGCCACCAGCAGAGCTAGGACAGGGGAAAAACTGTTTTTT	CATSRARTGEKLFF
TRBJ1-6	-	TRBD1	TRBV6-5	TGTGCCAGCAGCCAGGGACAGGGAGGGTCACCCCTCCACTTT	CASSQGQGGSPLHF
TRBJ2-7	-	TRBD1	TRBV6-1	TGTGCCAGCAGAACCGGGACAGACTATACCTACGAGCAGTACTTC	CASRTGTDYTYEQYF
TRBJ1-5	-	-	TRBV6-5	TGTGCCAGCAGTTACGGGAGAGGACAGCCCCAGCATTTT	CASSYGRGQPQHF
TRBJ1-1	-	TRBD1	TRBV5-1	TGCGCCAGCAGCTTGGCAGGGGGCAAATTGAACACTGAAGCTTTCTTT	CASSLAGGKLNTEAFF
TRBJ2-1	few	-	TRBV27	TGTGCCAGCACCCTACAGGGAAATCCCTACAATGAGCAGTTCTTC	CASTLQGNPYNEQFF
TRBJ2-7	once	TRBD1	TRBV11-3	TGTGCCAGCAGCTCTCACCGGGACAGGGGTAGGGAGCAGTACTTC	CASSSHRDRGREQYF
TRBJ1-4	-	TRBD1	TRBV6-5	TGTGCCAGCACCCAGGGTAGGGGGCGTGAAAAACTGTTTTTT	CASTQGRGREKLFF
TRBJ2-7	-	-	TRBV6-5	TGTGCCAGCAGTCCCGTATCCCCTAGCTCCTACGAGCAGTACTTC	CASSPVSPSSYEQYF
TRBJ2-1	-	TRBD2	TRBV27	TGTGCCAGCGGGGGGACTAGCGAGGATTCCTACAATGAGCAGTTCTTC	CASGGTSEDSYNEQFF
TRBJ2-7	-	TRBD2	TRBV5-4	TGTGCCAGCAGCTTGGACAATGGCGGGGGGCAGTACTTC	CASSLDNGGGQYF
TRBJ1-3	-	-	TRBV7-9	TGTGCCAGCAGCATACAGGGACCCGGAAACACCATATATTTT	CASSIQGPGNTIYF
TRBJ2-7	-	-	TRBV7-2	TGTGCCAGCAGCCTCGACGGACAGACCTACGAGCAGTACTTC	CASSLDGQTYEQYF
TRBJ1-2	-	-	TRBV7-9	TGTGCCAGCAGCCTGGAGCTTGGCTACACCTTC	CASSLELGYTF
TRBJ2-3	-	-	TRBV7-9	TGTGCCAGCAGCCCCCTGGGACTCACACTGGGCACAGATACGCAGTATTTT	CASSPLGLTLGTDTQYF
TRBJ1-4	-	-	TRBV15	TGTGCCACCAGCAGAGGGTCCGGGACATTCAATGAAAAACTGTTTTTT	CATSRGSGTFNEKLFF
TRBJ2-3	-	-	TRBV7-9	TGTTCCAGCAGCCCCCTTAACACAGATACGCAGTATTTT	CSSSPLNTDTQYF
TRBJ1-1	-	-	TRBV21-1	TGTGCCAGCACGAGACAGGGGGCGCGGACTGAAGCTTTCTTT	CASTRQGARTEAFF
TRBJ1-2	-	-	TRBV25-1	TGTGCCAGCAGTGGGTGGACTTCTAACTATGGCTACACCTTC	CASSGWTSNYGYTF
TRBJ2-7	once	TRBD2	TRBV7-9	TGTGCCAGCAGCTCTAGCGGGAGAGCCTACGAGCAGTACTTC	CASSSSGRAYEQYF
TRBJ1-2	-	-	TRBV5-6	TGTGCCAGCAGCTTGATCAGGAATTATAACTATGGCTACACCTTC	CASSLIRNYNYGYTF
TRBJ2-2	-	-	TRBV5-1	TGCGCCAGCAGCGTCCGGGAACCGGGCACCGGGGAGCTGTTTTTT	CASSVREPGTGELFF
TRBJ2-1	-	TRBD1	TRBV7-7	TGTGCTAGCAGCACCCAGACAGGGAATGAGCAGTTCTTC	CASSTQTGNEQFF
TRBJ2-5	-	-	TRBV10-3	TGTGCCATCAGTGACCCCGCGACAGGACAAGAGACCCAGTACTTC	CAISDPATGQETQYF
TRBJ2-7	-	TRBD1	TRBV7-7	TGTGCTAGCAGCGTCGACAGGGGTTACGAGCAGTACTTC	CASSVDRGYEQYF
TRBJ1-4	few	TRBD1	TRBV6-5	TGTGCCAGCAGTTCACAGGGGGGGGATGAAAAACTGTTTTTT	CASSSQGGDEKLFF
TRBJ2-1	-	TRBD2	TRBV28	TGTGCCAGCTCAGCGGCGGGGGACTACAATGAGCAGTTCTTC	CASSAAGDYNEQFF